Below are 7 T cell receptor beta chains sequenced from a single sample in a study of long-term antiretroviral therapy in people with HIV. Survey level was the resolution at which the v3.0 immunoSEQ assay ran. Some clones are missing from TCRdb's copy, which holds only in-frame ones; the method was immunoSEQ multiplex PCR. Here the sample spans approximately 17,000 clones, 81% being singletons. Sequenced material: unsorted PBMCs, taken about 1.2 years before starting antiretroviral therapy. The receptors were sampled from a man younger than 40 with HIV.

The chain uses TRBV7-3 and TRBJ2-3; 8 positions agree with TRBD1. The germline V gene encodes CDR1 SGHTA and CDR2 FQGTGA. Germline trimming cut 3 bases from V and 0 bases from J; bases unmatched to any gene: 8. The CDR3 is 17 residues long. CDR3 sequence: CASSLSQQGASTDTQYF. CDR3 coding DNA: TGTGCCAGCAGCTTGTCCCAGCAGGGGGCTAGCACAGATACGCAGTATTTT.

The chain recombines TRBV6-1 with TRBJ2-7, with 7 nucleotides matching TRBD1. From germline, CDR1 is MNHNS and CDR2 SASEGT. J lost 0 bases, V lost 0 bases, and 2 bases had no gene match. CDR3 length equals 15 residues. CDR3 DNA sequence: TGTGCCAGCAGTGAAGCTGGGACAGTCTCCTACGAGCAGTACTTC. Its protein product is CASSEAGTVSYEQYF.

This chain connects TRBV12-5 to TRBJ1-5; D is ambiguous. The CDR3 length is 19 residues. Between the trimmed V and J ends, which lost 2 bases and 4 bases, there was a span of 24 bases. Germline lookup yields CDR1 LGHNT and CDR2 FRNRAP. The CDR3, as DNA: TGTGCTAGTGGTTTGACTTCCAGGCCTCAAAGTACCACTAATCAGCCCCAGCATTTT. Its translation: CASGLTSRPQSTTNQPQHF.

The CDR3 DNA sequence: TGTGCCAGCAGTTGGACAGTCTCTGGAAACACCATATATTTT. This gives the protein CASSWTVSGNTIYF. This rearrangement joins TRBV28 to TRBJ1-3, with a possible D match to TRBD1 (6 bases). CDR1 and CDR2 (germline): MDHEN, SYDVKM. V shed 4 bases and J shed 0 bases, with 7 bases lying between them. The CDR3 contains 14 residues.

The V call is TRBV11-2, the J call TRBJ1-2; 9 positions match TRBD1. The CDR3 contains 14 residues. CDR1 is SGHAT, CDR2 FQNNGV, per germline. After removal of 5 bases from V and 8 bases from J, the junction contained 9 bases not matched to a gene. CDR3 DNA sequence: TGTGCCAGCAGCCCGACAGGGGGAATTTTCGGCTACACCTTC. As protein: CASSPTGGIFGYTF.

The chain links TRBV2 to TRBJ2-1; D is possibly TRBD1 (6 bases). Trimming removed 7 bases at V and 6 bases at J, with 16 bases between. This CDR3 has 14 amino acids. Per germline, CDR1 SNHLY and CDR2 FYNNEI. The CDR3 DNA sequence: TGTGCCAGCATCACCCGGGACATCTCCAATGAGCAGTTCTTC. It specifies CASITRDISNEQFF.

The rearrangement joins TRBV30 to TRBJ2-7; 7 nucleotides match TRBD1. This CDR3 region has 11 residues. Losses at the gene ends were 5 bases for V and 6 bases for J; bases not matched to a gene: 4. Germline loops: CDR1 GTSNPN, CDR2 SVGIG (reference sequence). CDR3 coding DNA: TGTGCCTGGTCCACAGGGGTCGAGCAGTACTTC. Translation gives CAWSTGVEQYF.